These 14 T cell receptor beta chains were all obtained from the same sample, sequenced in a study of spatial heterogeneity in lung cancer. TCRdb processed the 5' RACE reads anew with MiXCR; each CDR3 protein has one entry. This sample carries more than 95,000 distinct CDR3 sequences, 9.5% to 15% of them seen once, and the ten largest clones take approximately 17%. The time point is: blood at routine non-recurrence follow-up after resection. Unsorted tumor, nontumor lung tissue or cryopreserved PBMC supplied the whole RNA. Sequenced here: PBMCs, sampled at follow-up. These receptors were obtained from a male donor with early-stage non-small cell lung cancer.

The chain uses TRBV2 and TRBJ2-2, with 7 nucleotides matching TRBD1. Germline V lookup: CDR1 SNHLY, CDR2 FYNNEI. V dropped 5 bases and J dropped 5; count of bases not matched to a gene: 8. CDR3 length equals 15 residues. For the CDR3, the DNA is TGTGCCAGCAGTACGACAGGGATTAGGACCGGGGAGCTGTTTTTT. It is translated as CASSTTGIRTGELFF.

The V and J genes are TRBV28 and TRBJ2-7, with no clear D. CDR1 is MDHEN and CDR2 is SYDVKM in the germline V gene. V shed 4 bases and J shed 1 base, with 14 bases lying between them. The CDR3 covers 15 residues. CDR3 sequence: CASSWRPRRSYEQYF. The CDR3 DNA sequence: TGTGCCAGCAGTTGGCGGCCCCGGCGATCCTACGAGCAGTACTTC.

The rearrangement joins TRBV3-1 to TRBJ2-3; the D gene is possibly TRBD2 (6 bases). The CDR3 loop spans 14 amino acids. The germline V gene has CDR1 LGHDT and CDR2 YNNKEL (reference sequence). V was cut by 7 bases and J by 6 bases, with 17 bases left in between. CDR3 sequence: CASTYSGRRDTQYF. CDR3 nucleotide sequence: TGTGCCAGCACATACAGCGGGCGCCGGGATACGCAGTATTTT.

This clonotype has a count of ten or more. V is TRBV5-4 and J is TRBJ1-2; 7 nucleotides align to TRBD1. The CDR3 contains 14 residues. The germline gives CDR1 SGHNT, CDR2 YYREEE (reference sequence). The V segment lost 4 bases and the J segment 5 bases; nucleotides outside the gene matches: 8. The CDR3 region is CASSTGTEVYGYTF. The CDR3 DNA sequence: TGTGCCAGCAGCACTGGGACAGAGGTTTATGGCTACACCTTC.

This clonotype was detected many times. The CDR3: CASSINGVVTDTQYF. In DNA form, the CDR3 reads TGTGCCAGTAGTATAAATGGGGTTGTCACAGATACGCAGTATTTT. V gene TRBV19 combines with J gene TRBJ2-3; D not certain. Between the trimmed V and J ends, which lost 2 bases and 2 bases, there was a span of 11 bases. The CDR3 extends over 15 amino acids. Per the germline V gene, CDR1 is LNHDA and CDR2 is SQIVND (reference sequence).

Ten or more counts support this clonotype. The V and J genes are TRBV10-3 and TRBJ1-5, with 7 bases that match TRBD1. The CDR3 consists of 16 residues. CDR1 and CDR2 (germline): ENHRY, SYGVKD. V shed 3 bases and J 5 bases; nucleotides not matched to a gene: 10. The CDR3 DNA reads TGTGCCATCAGTGACGAGTCCAGGGGGGTTCATCAGCCCCAGCATTTT. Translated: CAISDESRGVHQPQHF.

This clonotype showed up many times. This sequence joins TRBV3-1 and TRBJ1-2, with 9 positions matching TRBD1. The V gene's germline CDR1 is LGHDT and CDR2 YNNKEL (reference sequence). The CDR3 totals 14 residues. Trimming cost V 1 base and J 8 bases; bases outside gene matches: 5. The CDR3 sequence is CASSQAGQGNGYTF. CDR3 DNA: TGTGCCAGCAGCCAAGCGGGACAGGGAAACGGCTACACCTTC. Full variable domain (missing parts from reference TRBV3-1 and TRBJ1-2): DTAVSQTPKYLVTQMGNDKSIKCEQNLGHDTMYWYKQDSKKFLKIMFSYNNKELIINETVPNRFSPKSPDKAHLNLHINSLELGDSAVYFCASSQAGQGNGYTFGSGTRLTVV.

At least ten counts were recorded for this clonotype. The CDR3 here is CSARTGGSGGANVLTF. In DNA, the CDR3 is TGCAGTGCAAGGACAGGGGGTTCGGGAGGGGCCAACGTCCTGACTTTC. The V call is TRBV20-1, the J call TRBJ2-6; 10 bases map to TRBD1. With 6 bases clipped from V and 4 bases from J, the junction kept 9 bases outside the gene matches. Germline V lookup: CDR1 DFQATT, CDR2 SNEGSKA (reference sequence). The CDR3 covers 16 residues.

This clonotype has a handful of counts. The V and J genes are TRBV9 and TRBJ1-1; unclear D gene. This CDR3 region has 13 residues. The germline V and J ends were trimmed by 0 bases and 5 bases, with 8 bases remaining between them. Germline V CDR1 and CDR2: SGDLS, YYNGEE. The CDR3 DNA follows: TGTGCCAGCAGCGTAGTGCCGGAGACTGAAGCTTTCTTT. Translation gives CASSVVPETEAFF.

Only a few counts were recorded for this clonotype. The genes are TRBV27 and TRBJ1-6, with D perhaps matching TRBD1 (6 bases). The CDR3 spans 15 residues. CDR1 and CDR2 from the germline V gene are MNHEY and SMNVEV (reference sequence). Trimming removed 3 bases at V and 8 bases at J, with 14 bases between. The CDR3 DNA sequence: TGTGCCAGCAGTTTGGAGGGGGGCAAGGATTCACCCCTCCACTTT. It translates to CASSLEGGKDSPLHF.

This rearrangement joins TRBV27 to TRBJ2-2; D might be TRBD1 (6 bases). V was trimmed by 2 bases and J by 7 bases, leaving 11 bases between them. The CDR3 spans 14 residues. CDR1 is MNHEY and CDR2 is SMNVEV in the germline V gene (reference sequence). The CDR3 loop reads CASSLAGANGELFF. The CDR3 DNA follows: TGTGCCAGCAGTTTAGCAGGGGCGAACGGGGAGCTGTTTTTT.

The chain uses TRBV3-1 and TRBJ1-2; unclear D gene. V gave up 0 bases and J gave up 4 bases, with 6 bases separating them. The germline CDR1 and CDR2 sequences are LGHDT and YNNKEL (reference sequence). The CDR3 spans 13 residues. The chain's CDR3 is CASSQDYRYGYTF. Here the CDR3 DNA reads TGTGCCAGCAGCCAAGATTATCGCTATGGCTACACCTTC.

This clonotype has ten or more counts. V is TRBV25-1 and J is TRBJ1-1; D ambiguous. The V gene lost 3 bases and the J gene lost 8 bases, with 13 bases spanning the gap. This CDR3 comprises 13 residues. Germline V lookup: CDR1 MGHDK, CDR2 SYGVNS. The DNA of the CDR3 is TGTGCCAGCAGTGATACAAGGTCTGGGGAAGCTTTCTTT. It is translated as CASSDTRSGEAFF.

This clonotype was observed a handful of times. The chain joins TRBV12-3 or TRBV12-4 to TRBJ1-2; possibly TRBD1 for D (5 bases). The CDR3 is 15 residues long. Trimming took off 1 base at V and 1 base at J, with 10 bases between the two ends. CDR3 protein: CASSLVQAINYGYTF. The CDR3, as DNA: TGTGCCAGCAGTTTAGTACAGGCTATTAACTATGGCTACACCTTC.